This TCR beta chain was retrieved from a study of blood T cell repertoires in COVID-19. The V gene's germline CDR1 is MDHEN and CDR2 SYDVKM. V dropped 6 bases and J dropped 1 base, with 13 bases sitting between them. The CDR3 spans 15 residues. This table comes from immunoSEQ multiplex PCR, and its TCRdb copy is limited to in-frame clones, with some not included. The repertoire holds tens of thousands of clones, with 88% as singletons. The chain has TRBV28 and TRBJ1-3, with D perhaps TRBD1 (5 bases). Sequenced input: peripheral blood. The sequence was collected from a man aged 80 or over with acute or convalescent COVID-19. The CDR3 DNA follows: TGTGCCAGCAGCCTGCAGGGTGGGTCTGGAAACACCATATATTTT. Residues: CASSLQGGSGNTIYF.